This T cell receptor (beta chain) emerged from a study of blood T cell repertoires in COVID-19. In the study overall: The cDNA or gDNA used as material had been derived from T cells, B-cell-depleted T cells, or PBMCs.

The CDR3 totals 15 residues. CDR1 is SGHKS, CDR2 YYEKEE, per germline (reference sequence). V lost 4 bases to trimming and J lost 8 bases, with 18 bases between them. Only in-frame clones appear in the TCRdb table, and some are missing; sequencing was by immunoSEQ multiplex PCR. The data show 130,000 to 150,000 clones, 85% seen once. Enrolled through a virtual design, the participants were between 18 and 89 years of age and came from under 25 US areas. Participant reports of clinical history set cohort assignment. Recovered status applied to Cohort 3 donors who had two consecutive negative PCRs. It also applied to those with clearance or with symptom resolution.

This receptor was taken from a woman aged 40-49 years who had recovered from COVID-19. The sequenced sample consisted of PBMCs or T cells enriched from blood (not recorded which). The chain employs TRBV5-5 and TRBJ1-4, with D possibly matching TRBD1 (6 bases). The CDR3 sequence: CASSPSGGGEEKLFF. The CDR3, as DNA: TGTGCCAGCAGCCCCTCCGGGGGGGGCGAAGAAAAACTGTTTTTT.